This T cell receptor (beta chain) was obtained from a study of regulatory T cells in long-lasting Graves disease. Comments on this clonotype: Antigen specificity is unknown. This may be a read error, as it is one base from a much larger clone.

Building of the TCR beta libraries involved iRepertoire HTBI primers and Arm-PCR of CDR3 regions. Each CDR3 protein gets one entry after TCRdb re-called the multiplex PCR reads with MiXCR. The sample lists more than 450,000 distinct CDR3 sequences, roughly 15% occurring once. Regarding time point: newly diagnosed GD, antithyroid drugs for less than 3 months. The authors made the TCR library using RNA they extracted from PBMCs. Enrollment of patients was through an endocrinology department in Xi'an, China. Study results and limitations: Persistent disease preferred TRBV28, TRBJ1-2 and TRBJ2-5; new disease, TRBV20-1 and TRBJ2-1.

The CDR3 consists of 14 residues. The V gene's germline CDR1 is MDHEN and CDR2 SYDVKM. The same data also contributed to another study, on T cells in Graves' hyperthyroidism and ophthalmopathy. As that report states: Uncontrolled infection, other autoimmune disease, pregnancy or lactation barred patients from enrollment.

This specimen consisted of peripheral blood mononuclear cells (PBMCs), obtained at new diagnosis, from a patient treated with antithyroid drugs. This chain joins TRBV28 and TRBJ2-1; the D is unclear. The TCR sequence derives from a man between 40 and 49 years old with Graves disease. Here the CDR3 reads CACSERNPVNEQFF. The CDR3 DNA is TGTGCCTGCAGTGAAAGGAATCCCGTCAATGAGCAGTTCTTC.